Sequencing of this T cell receptor beta chain was carried out in a study of CD8 T cells in ankylosing spondylitis. Study results and caveats: Previously reported in reactive arthritis synovial fluid and blood were some of the motif variants.

V lost 5 bases and J 5 bases, leaving 20 bases between the germline ends. The CDR3 sequence is 16 residues long. CDR1 is SEHNR, CDR2 FQNEAQ, per germline (reference sequence). The authors made TCR beta libraries by quantitative 5'-RACE with molecular barcodes. TCRdb recomputed calls from the 5' RACE reads with MiXCR, one row per CDR3 protein. Of about 360,000 distinct CDR3 sequences in the sample, around 20% were seen once. With respect to this clonotype: What it binds is not known.

The genes are TRBV7-9 and TRBJ2-3; D may be TRBD2 (7 bases). Specimen: blood, either unsorted or a sorted T cell fraction (not recorded which). The clonotype originates from a male donor with ankylosing spondylitis or in good health (not recorded which). As DNA, the CDR3 is TGTGCCAGCAGCCCTCGGTTGCGGGGGCCGGGAGATACGCAGTATTTT. Translation gives CASSPRLRGPGDTQYF.